This T cell receptor (beta chain) was obtained from a study of shared clonotypes between healthy human individuals. Whole-study results and caveats: Blood alone was sampled, and tissue repertoires likely differ. It was anticipated that sequencing depth would influence how many clonotypes donors shared.

With regard to this clone: Its antigen is still unknown.

Adults of Caucasian background living in Nashville, Tennessee made up all donors. The CDR3 covers 16 residues. Per germline, CDR1 MDHEN and CDR2 SYDVKM. J gave up 6 bases and V 5 bases, and 12 bases lay outside the gene matches. Some clones are missing from TCRdb's copy, which holds only in-frame ones; the method was immunoSEQ multiplex PCR. The table has roughly 640,000 clones, approximately 79% seen once; the top ten hold 1.5% to 2%. The TCR comes from a young woman in good health. Specimen: memory CD4+ T cells sorted from blood. As to subset: CD45RA-negative fraction. The rearrangement links TRBV28 to TRBJ1-5; 8 bases are shared with TRBD1. CDR3 in amino acids: CASSIPGQGSVQPQHF. CDR3 nucleotide sequence: TGTGCCAGCAGTATCCCTGGACAGGGATCCGTTCAGCCCCAGCATTTT.